Below, 28 T cell receptor beta chains from the same sample are listed, as sequenced in a study of blood T cell repertoires in COVID-19. Some clones are missing from TCRdb's copy, which holds only in-frame ones; the method was immunoSEQ multiplex PCR. The table has around 380,000 clones, approximately 80% seen once. Sequencing was done on a sample of peripheral blood. These receptor sequences come from a human donor with acute or convalescent COVID-19. The donor label of this sample is uncertain.

This clone was observed a single time. This chain links TRBV30 with TRBJ2-7; a weak D match, TRBD1 (5 bases). The germline CDR1 and CDR2 sequences are GTSNPN and SVGIG (reference sequence). This CDR3 contains 12 residues. The V end was cut by 2 bases, the J end by 3 bases, with 8 bases between. CDR3: CAWSSGFYEQYF. CDR3 in DNA: TGTGCCTGGAGTTCAGGGTTCTACGAGCAGTACTTC.

The J gene is TRBJ2-7, the V gene TRBV29-1; a possible D gene is TRBD2 (6 bases). Germline V gene data show CDR1 as SQVTM and CDR2 as ANQGSEA. The CDR3 runs 10 residues. Trimming stripped 5 bases from V and 6 bases from J, with 8 bases between. Here the CDR3 reads CSVWEAEQYF. CDR3 sequence (DNA): TGCAGCGTTTGGGAGGCCGAGCAGTACTTC.

The count of this clone is one. The chain combines TRBV18 with TRBJ2-2; tentatively, D is TRBD2 (6 bases). Trimming took 1 base from V and 7 from J, leaving 19 bases between them. Germline assignment: CDR1 KGHSH and CDR2 LQKENI. The CDR3 is 17 amino acids. The CDR3 DNA reads TGTGCCAGCTCACCACAGTCGGGCCTAGCGAGCGGCGGGGAGCTGTTTTTT. It is translated as CASSPQSGLASGGELFF. The whole variable domain, remainder taken from reference TRBV18 and TRBJ2-2, is NAGVMQNPRHLVRRRGQEARLRCSPMKGHSHVYWYRQLPEEGLKFMVYLQKENIIDESGMPKERFSAEFPKEGPSILRIQQVVRGDSAAYFCASSPQSGLASGGELFFGEGSRLTVL.

The V call is TRBV29-1, the J call TRBJ1-3; TRBD1 aligns across 7 bases. CDR1 is SQVTM, CDR2 ANQGSEA, per germline. The trim removed 2 bases at V and 0 bases at J, leaving 1 base unmatched. The CDR3 sequence is 14 residues long. The chain's CDR3 is CSVETGVSGNTIYF. The CDR3 region has the DNA TGCAGCGTTGAAACAGGGGTCTCTGGAAACACCATATATTTT.

This clone occurred once. The chain recombines TRBV6-5 with TRBJ2-3; D perhaps matches TRBD2 (6 bases). The germline V gene has CDR1 MNHEY and CDR2 SVGAGI. CDR3 length equals 13 residues. V was pared by 6 bases and J by 8 bases, with 15 bases between. DNA of the CDR3: TGTGCCAGCAGAACCGCGGGGATATCTACGCAGTATTTT. Protein product: CASRTAGISTQYF.

The chain combines TRBV4-2 with TRBJ2-2, with D maybe TRBD1 (6 bases). CDR1 and CDR2 from the germline V gene are LGHNA and YNFKEQ. The CDR3 contains 14 residues. Trimming left V 1 base short and J 5 bases short, with 8 bases between. This CDR3 is CASSQGGGTGELFF. Written as DNA, the CDR3 is TGTGCCAGCAGCCAAGGAGGGGGAACCGGGGAGCTGTTTTTT.

This clone has a single count. The chain combines TRBV5-6 with TRBJ2-4; a possible D gene is TRBD1 (5 bases). Germline CDR1 SGHDT, CDR2 YYEEEE. This CDR3 region has 15 residues. V was clipped by 2 bases and J by 2 bases, with 11 bases between them. The CDR3 spells CASSFDGAPKNIQYF. CDR3 coding DNA: TGTGCCAGCAGCTTCGATGGGGCACCCAAAAACATTCAGTACTTC.

The CDR3 bases are TGTGCCAGCAGCTTACAGGGAACCTACGAGCAGTACTTC. It translates to CASSLQGTYEQYF. The chain links TRBV11-2 to TRBJ2-7; a possible D gene is TRBD1 (5 bases). This CDR3 region has 13 residues. Trimming took 2 bases from V and 2 from J, leaving 7 bases between them. Germline assignment: CDR1 SGHAT and CDR2 FQNNGV.

V gene TRBV7-7 combines with J gene TRBJ2-1; 11 bases align to TRBD2. Looked up from germline, CDR1 is SSHAT and CDR2 is FNYEAQ (reference sequence). Unmatched junction bases numbered 9, after V lost 6 bases and J lost 8 bases. The CDR3 runs 15 residues. The DNA of the CDR3 is TGTGCCAGCAGTTTTAGCGGGGGGGCTACCGATGAGCAGTTCTTC. It specifies CASSFSGGATDEQFF.

This clone was found once. This chain connects TRBV19 to TRBJ1-4, with 7 bases fitting TRBD1. The CDR3 is made up of 17 amino acids. Losses at the gene ends were 3 bases for V and 10 bases for J; bases not matched to a gene: 17. Per the germline V gene, CDR1 is LNHDA and CDR2 is SQIVND (reference sequence). The CDR3 bases are TGTGCCAGTAGTATTTGGGACCCAACAGGGGCGCGCGTAAAACTGTTTTTT. Translation gives CASSIWDPTGARVKLFF.

There are a few counts of this clone. In DNA form, the CDR3 reads TGTGCCAGCTCACCCGACAGAAATAACTATGGCTACACCTTC. This encodes CASSPDRNNYGYTF. This rearrangement joins TRBV18 to TRBJ1-2, with a possible D match to TRBD1 (5 bases). V was trimmed by 3 bases and J by 1 base, leaving 9 bases between them. CDR3 length: 14 residues. Germline CDR1 is KGHSH and CDR2 is LQKENI.

Concerning this clone itself: The same CDR3 can be traced to other DNA sequences in this sample. The genes are TRBV5-1 and TRBJ1-1, with a weak D call TRBD1 (5 bases). The V and J ends lost 1 base and 4 bases respectively, with 8 bases between them. The CDR3 spans 13 residues. CDR1 is SGHRS, CDR2 YFSETQ, per germline. CDR3: CASSLIGGTEAFF. The CDR3 nucleotides read TGCGCCAGCAGCTTGATCGGGGGCACTGAAGCTTTCTTT.

This sequence joins TRBV30 and TRBJ2-2, with D perhaps matching TRBD1 (6 bases). Trimming took off 3 bases at V and 4 bases at J, with 12 bases between the two ends. Germline V gene sequence: CDR1 GTSNPN, CDR2 SVGIG (reference sequence). The CDR3 has 14 residues. The CDR3 sequence: CAWRWGQTTGELFF. DNA for the CDR3: TGTGCCTGGAGGTGGGGGCAGACCACCGGGGAGCTGTTTTTT.

The V gene is TRBV6-5, the J gene TRBJ1-3, with a tentative D call TRBD1 (5 bases). Trimming took off 6 bases at V and 2 bases at J, with 14 bases between the two ends. The CDR3 runs 15 residues. The germline V gene encodes CDR1 MNHEY and CDR2 SVGAGI. The CDR3 protein is CASRDGGRTGNTIYF. The CDR3, as DNA: TGTGCCAGCAGGGACGGGGGGAGAACTGGAAACACCATATATTTT.

V is TRBV19 and J is TRBJ1-1, with TRBD1 matching 7 bases. The V segment lost 3 bases and the J segment 1 base; nucleotides outside the gene matches: 2. Per the germline V gene, CDR1 is LNHDA and CDR2 is SQIVND (reference sequence). The CDR3 spans 14 residues. The CDR3 nucleotides are TGTGCCAGTAGTATGGACAGGCCGAACACTGAAGCTTTCTTT. Its translation: CASSMDRPNTEAFF.

The sample holds one count of this clone. V is TRBV3-1 (or the pseudogene TRBV3-2) and J is TRBJ2-1, with a weak D call TRBD2 (5 bases). The CDR3 is 15 residues long. Trimming removed 3 bases from V and 7 bases from J, with 16 bases in between. The germline V gene encodes CDR1 LGHDT and CDR2 YNNKEL (reference sequence). CDR3 residues: CASSHEANSGNEQFF. CDR3 DNA sequence: TGTGCCAGCAGCCACGAAGCGAACTCGGGGAATGAGCAGTTCTTC.

The chain is built from TRBV30 and TRBJ1-1; 8 bases agree with TRBD1. The CDR3 is 16 residues long. Germline CDR1 and CDR2: GTSNPN and SVGIG (reference sequence). Losses at the gene ends were 0 bases for V and 3 bases for J; bases not matched to a gene: 9. The CDR3 reads CAWSVPQGARDTEAFF. In DNA, the CDR3 is TGTGCCTGGAGTGTACCCCAGGGGGCGAGGGACACTGAAGCTTTCTTT.

V usage is TRBV7-9 and J usage is TRBJ2-5, with 8 positions matching TRBD1. Losses at the gene ends were 6 bases for V and 6 bases for J; bases not matched to a gene: 12. The germline CDR1 and CDR2 sequences are SEHNR and FQNEAQ (reference sequence). The CDR3 length is 15 residues. The CDR3 DNA sequence: TGTGCCAGCAGTGCTCAGGGGGCGCGGGTGAAGACCCAGTACTTC. Amino acids: CASSAQGARVKTQYF.

CDR3 protein: CASSQSDTQGSGYTF. DNA for the CDR3: TGTGCCAGCAGCCAATCGGACACCCAGGGCTCCGGCTACACCTTC. The chain carries TRBV3-1 (or the pseudogene TRBV3-2) and TRBJ1-2; D may be TRBD1 (5 bases). In germline, CDR1 is LGHDT, CDR2 YNNKEL (reference sequence). The CDR3 runs to 15 residues. Trimming took off 2 bases at V and 8 bases at J, with 18 bases between the two ends.

This rearrangement joins TRBV3-1 (or the pseudogene TRBV3-2) to TRBJ2-1, with 13 bases fitting TRBD2. V shed 4 bases, J shed 9 bases, and the junction held 12 bases outside the gene matches. The germline V gene encodes CDR1 LGHDT and CDR2 YNNKEL (reference sequence). This CDR3 is 17 amino acids long. CDR3 DNA: TGTGCCAGCAGCCCCCCCTGGACTAGCGGGAGCCCTCCTGAGCAGTTCTTC. This sequence encodes CASSPPWTSGSPPEQFF.

Written as DNA, the CDR3 is TGTGCCACCTCTGCGGGGGGCCTTGGCTATGGCTACACCTTC. As protein: CATSAGGLGYGYTF. V and J are TRBV28 and TRBJ1-2; possible D gene TRBD1, 6 bases. This CDR3 region has 14 residues. With 10 bases removed from V and 4 bases from J, the gap between germline ends came to 19 bases. The germline CDR1 and CDR2 sequences are MDHEN and SYDVKM.

This clone has more than one count but fewer than ten. This sequence joins TRBV7-8 and TRBJ1-2; possible D gene TRBD1, 5 bases. The length of the CDR3 is 17 residues. V was cut by 1 base and J by 4 bases, with 19 bases left in between. CDR1 and CDR2 (germline): SGHVS, FQNEAQ. CDR3 coding DNA: TGTGCCAGCAGCTTAGGGGTAGCTAGGTTCCAGGGCTATGGCTACACCTTC. Protein sequence: CASSLGVARFQGYGYTF. Full variable domain (remainder filled in from reference TRBV7-8 and TRBJ1-2): GAGVSQSPRYKVAKRGQDVALRCDPISGHVSLFWYQQALGQGPEFLTYFQNEAQLDKSGLPSDRFFAERPEGSVSTLKIQRTQQEDSAVYLCASSLGVARFQGYGYTFGSGTRLTVV.

The chain recombines TRBV7-2 with TRBJ2-6; D may be TRBD2 (6 bases). CDR1 SGHTA and CDR2 FQGNSA come from the germline V gene. CDR3 length: 16 amino acids. Trimming left V 0 bases short and J 0 bases short, with 6 bases between. The CDR3 sequence is CASSLAEGSGANVLTF. CDR3 coding DNA: TGTGCCAGCAGCTTAGCGGAGGGCTCTGGGGCCAACGTCCTGACTTTC.

The chain employs TRBV2 and TRBJ2-2; 8 nucleotides match TRBD2. V lost 6 bases to trimming and J lost 2 bases; unmatched junction nucleotides: 5. Germline CDR1 is SNHLY and CDR2 is FYNNEI. The CDR3 sequence is 15 residues long. The CDR3 DNA follows: TGTGCCAGCAGACTAGCGGACGCAAACACCGGGGAGCTGTTTTTT. This translates into CASRLADANTGELFF.

V and J are TRBV6-1 and TRBJ1-4; D may be TRBD1 (5 bases). The CDR3 sequence is 12 residues long. Germline CDR1 reads MNHNS; CDR2 reads SASEGT. V lost 3 bases and J lost 8, with 7 bases in between. The CDR3 sequence: CASSENREKLFF. As DNA, the CDR3 is TGTGCCAGCAGTGAGAACAGGGAAAAACTGTTTTTT.

The chain couples TRBV7-2 to TRBJ2-2; TRBD2 is a possible D gene (5 bases). Germline loops: CDR1 SGHTA, CDR2 FQGNSA. V lost 2 bases, J lost 6 bases, and 16 bases lay in between. The CDR3 covers 16 residues. DNA of the CDR3: TGTGCCAGCAGCTTATTTCAGCGGAGACCTCCCGGGGAGCTGTTTTTT. It translates to CASSLFQRRPPGELFF.

The rearrangement uses TRBV3-1 (or the pseudogene TRBV3-2) and TRBJ2-7, with D perhaps TRBD2 (6 bases). Germline V gives CDR1 LGHDT, CDR2 YNNKEL (reference sequence). This CDR3 contains 17 residues. With 1 base removed from V and 6 bases from J, the gap between germline ends came to 22 bases. The chain's CDR3 is CASSQVGGLATAGEQYF. In DNA, the CDR3 is TGTGCCAGCAGCCAAGTTGGAGGGCTAGCGACCGCCGGCGAGCAGTACTTC.

The chain joins TRBV7-9 to TRBJ1-5, with TRBD1 as a possible D gene (6 bases). Germline CDR1 and CDR2: SEHNR and FQNEAQ (reference sequence). CDR3 length equals 15 residues. Trimming shortened V by 4 bases and J by 1 base, and 11 bases separated the two germline ends. Here the CDR3 reads CASSSAGVSNQPQHF. In nucleotides, the CDR3 is TGTGCCAGCAGCTCCGCAGGGGTCAGCAATCAGCCCCAGCATTTT.